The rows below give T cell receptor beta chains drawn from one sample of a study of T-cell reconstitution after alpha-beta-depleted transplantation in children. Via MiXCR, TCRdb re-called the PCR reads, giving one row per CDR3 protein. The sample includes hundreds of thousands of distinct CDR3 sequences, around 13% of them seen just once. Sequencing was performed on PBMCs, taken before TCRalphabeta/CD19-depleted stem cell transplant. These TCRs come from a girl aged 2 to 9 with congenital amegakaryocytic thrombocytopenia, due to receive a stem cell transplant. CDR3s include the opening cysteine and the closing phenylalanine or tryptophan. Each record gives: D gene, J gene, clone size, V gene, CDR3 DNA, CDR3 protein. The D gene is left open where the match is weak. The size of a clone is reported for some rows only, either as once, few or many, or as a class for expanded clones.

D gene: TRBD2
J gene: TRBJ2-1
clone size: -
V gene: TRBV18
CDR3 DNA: TGTGCCAGCTCACCTCGGGTTACCAGCGGGACGTCTGAGCAGTTCTTC
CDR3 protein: CASSPRVTSGTSEQFF

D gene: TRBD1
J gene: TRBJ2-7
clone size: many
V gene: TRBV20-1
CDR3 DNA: TGCAGTGCTGGACAGGTGTCGGCTGCAACGCCAGAATACTACGAGCAGTACTTC
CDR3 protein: CSAGQVSAATPEYYEQYF

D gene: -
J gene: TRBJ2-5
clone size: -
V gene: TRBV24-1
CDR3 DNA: TGTGCCACCAGTGATTTGCCACAGGGCCCGGGAGAGACCCAGTACTTC
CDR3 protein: CATSDLPQGPGETQYF

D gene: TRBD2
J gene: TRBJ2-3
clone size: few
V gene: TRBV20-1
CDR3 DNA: TGCAGTGCTAGACCCTTAGCGGGAGGGAGAACAGATACGCAGTATTTT
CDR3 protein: CSARPLAGGRTDTQYF

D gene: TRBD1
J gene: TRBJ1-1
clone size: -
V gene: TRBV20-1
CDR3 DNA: TGCAGTGCTAGGAGGGACAGGGAGAACACTGAAGCTTTCTTT
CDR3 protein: CSARRDRENTEAFF

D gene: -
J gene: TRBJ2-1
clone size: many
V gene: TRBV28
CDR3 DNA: TGTGCCAGCAGTTCTCCGATCGGACAGGGCGGGAGGAATGAGCAGTTCTTC
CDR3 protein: CASSSPIGQGGRNEQFF

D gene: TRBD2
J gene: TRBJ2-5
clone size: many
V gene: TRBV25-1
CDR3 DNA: TGTGCCAGCAGTCTAGCGGGAGGGGGACAAGAGACCCAGTACTTC
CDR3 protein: CASSLAGGGQETQYF

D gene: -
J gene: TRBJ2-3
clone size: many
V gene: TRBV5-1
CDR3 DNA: TGCGCCAGCAGCTTGGGGTCTCGGGATACGCAGTATTTT
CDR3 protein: CASSLGSRDTQYF

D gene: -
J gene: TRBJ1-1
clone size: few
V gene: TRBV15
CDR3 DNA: TGTGCCACCAGCAGAGATCGGGCAGCTGAAGCTTTCTTT
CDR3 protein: CATSRDRAAEAFF

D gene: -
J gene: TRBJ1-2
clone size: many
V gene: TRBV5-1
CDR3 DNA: TGCGCCAGCAGCTTGACAGGCCTGGGCTACACCTTC
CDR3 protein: CASSLTGLGYTF

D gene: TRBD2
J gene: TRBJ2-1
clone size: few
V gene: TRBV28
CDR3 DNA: TGTGCCAGCATCAAGGGACTAGACTACAATGAGCAGTTCTTC
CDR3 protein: CASIKGLDYNEQFF

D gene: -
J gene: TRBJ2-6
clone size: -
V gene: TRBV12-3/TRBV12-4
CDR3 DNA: TGTGCCAGCAGGGATCTTCCTGCTTCTGGGGCCAACGTCCTGACTTTC
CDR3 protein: CASRDLPASGANVLTF

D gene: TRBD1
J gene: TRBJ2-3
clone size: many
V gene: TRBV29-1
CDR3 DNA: TGCAGCGTTGTACCGGACAGGGGGCAGGTAGATACGCAGTATTTT
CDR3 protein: CSVVPDRGQVDTQYF

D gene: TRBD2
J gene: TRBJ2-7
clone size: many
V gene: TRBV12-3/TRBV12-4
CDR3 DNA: TGTGCCAGCAGCCCGGGACTAGCAGGCTACGAGCAGTACTTC
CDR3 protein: CASSPGLAGYEQYF

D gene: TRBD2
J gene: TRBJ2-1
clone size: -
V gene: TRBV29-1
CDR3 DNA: TGCAGCGTTGAGGGACTAGCGGGGTACAATGAGCAGTTCTTC
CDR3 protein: CSVEGLAGYNEQFF

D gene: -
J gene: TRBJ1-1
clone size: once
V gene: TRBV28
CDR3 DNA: TGTGCCAGCAGTGTGTGGGGCCCCTACACTGAAGCTTTCTTT
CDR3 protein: CASSVWGPYTEAFF

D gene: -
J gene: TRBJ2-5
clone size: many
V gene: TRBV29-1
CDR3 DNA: TGCAGCGTCCTAGGTGGGGCCTTTGGGAATCGACTACCAACCTTGGGGGAGACCCAGTACTTC
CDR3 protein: CSVLGGAFGNRLPTLGETQYF

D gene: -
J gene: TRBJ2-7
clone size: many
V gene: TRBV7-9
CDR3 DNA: TGTGCCAGCAGCTTCGACGACTACGAGCAGTACTTC
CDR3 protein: CASSFDDYEQYF

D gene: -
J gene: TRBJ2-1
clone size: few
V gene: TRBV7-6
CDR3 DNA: TGTGCCAGCAGCTTAACACCGGCCTCCTACAATGAGCAGTTCTTC
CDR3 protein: CASSLTPASYNEQFF

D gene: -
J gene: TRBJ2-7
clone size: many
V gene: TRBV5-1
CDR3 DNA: TGCGCCAGCAGCTTGCAGTCGTTAGACGAGCAGTACTTC
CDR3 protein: CASSLQSLDEQYF

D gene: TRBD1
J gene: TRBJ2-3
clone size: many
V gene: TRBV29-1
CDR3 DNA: TGCAGCGTTGGGACAGGGGCGAGCACAGATACGCAGTATTTT
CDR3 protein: CSVGTGASTDTQYF

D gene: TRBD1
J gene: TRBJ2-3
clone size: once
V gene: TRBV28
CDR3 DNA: TGTGCCAGCAGTTTTTACGGGACAGGGGGTACAGATACGCAGTATTTT
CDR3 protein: CASSFYGTGGTDTQYF

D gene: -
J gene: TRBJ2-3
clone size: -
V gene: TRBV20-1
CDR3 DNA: TGCAGTGCTAGAGATCAGAGGCAGGGAAGTAGGGATACGCAGTATTTT
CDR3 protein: CSARDQRQGSRDTQYF

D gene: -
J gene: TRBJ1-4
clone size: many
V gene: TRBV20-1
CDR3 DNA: TGCAGTGCTAGAGATTCGCAGGGCTATGCAACTAATGAAAAACTGTTTTTT
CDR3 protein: CSARDSQGYATNEKLFF

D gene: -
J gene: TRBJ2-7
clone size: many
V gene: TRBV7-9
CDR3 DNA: TGTGCCAGCAGCTTAACAGTTTCGTTCTACGAGCAGTACTTC
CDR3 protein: CASSLTVSFYEQYF

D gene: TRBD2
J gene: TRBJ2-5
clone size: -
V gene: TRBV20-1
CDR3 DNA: TGCAGTGCTTTCCGGACTAGCGCTGAAGAGACCCAGTACTTC
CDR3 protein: CSAFRTSAEETQYF

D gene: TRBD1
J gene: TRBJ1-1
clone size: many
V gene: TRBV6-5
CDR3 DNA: TGTGCCAGCAGTTACAGGGGACAGGGTGTAAAAGCTTTCTTT
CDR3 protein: CASSYRGQGVKAFF

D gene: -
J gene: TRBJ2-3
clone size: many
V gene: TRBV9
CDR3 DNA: TGTGCCAGCAGCGTAGCTGAGGGATGGGATACGCAGTATTTT
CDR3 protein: CASSVAEGWDTQYF

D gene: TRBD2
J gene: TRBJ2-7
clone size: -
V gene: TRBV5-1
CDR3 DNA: TGCGCCAGCAGCTTCCTGCCTAGCGGTAGCGAGCAGTACTTC
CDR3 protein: CASSFLPSGSEQYF

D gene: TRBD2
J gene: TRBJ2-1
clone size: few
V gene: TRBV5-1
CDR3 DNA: TGCGCCAGCAGCTCCCCGTCGTGGGAGCGGGGTCTGGAGCAGTTCTTC
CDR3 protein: CASSSPSWERGLEQFF

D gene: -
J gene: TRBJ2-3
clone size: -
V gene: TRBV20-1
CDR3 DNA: TGCAGTGCTTACCTGGGACTAAGGGGGGACCCAGATACGCAGTATTTT
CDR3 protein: CSAYLGLRGDPDTQYF

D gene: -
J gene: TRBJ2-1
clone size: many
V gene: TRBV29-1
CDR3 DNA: TGCAGCGTTGAAGGGATCGTTCGGGGAACAGGCAATGAGCAGTTCTTC
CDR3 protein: CSVEGIVRGTGNEQFF

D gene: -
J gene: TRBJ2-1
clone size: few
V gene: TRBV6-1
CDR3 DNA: TGTGCCAGCAGTGAAAGGCCCCCGGAGGTTTCCAATGAGCAGTTCTTC
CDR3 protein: CASSERPPEVSNEQFF

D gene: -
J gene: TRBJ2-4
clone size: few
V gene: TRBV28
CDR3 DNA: TGTGCCAGCAGTCGAGAGGTCATTCAGTACTTC
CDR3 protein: CASSREVIQYF

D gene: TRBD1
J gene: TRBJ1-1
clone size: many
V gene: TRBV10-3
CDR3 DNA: TGTGCCACACAGGGGGGGAACACTGAAGCTTTCTTT
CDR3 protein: CATQGGNTEAFF

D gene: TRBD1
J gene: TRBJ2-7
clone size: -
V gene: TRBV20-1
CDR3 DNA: TGCAGTGCCAACAGGGGGGTGGACGAGCAGTACTTC
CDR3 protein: CSANRGVDEQYF

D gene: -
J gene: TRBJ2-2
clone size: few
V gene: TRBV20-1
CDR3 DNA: TGCAGTGCTAGAGATCGACAGCTTGGGGATGCCGGGGAGCTGTTTTTT
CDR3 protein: CSARDRQLGDAGELFF

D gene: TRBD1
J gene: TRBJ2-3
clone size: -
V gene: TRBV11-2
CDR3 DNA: TGTGCCAGCAGCGACGCAGGGGGCATCGTAGATACGCAGTATTTT
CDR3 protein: CASSDAGGIVDTQYF

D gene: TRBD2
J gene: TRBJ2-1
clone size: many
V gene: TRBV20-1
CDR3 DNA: TGCAGTGCCCCACTAGCGGGCGGGAATGAGCAGTTCTTC
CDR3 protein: CSAPLAGGNEQFF

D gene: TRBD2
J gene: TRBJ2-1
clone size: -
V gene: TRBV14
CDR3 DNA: TGTGCCAGCAGCCACGTCAGCGGGAGGGCTGGTGAGCAGTTCTTC
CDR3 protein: CASSHVSGRAGEQFF

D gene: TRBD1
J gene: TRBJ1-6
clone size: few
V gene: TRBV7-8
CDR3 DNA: TGTGCCAGCAGCTCCCCCTTGACAGGGCCCTATAATTCACCCCTCCACTTT
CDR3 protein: CASSSPLTGPYNSPLHF

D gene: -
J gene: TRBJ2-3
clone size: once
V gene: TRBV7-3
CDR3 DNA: TGTGCCAACAGCTTAAAGGCAAGCGCAGATACGCAGTATTTT
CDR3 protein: CANSLKASADTQYF

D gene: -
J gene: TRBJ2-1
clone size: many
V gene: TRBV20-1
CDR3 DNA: TGCAGTGCTAGAGAAGGATCGGAGGTTGAGCAGTTCTTC
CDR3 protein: CSAREGSEVEQFF

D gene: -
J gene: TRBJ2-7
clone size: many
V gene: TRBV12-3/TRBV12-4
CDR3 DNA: TGTGCCAGCAGTTTAGCCATCTCCTACGAGCAGTACTTC
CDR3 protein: CASSLAISYEQYF

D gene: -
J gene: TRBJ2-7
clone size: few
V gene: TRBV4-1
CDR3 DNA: TGCGCCAGCAGCCGTAGAGTCGTCCAAAGCTCCTACGAGCAGTACTTC
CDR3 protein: CASSRRVVQSSYEQYF

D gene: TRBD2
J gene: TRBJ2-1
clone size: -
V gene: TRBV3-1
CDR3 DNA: TGTACCAGCAGTTTGTGGCTAGCGGGAGGCTCTTCCTACAATGAGCAGTTCTTC
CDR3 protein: CTSSLWLAGGSSYNEQFF

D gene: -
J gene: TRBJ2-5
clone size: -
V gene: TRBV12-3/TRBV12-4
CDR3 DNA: TGTGCCAGCAGTCGGGGATTCCAAGAGACCCAGTACTTC
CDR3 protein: CASSRGFQETQYF

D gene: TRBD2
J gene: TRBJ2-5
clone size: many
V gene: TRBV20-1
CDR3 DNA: TGCAGTGGGTTAGCGGGAGGAGAGACCCAGTACTTC
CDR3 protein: CSGLAGGETQYF

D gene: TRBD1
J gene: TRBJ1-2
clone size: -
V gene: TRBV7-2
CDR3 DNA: TGTGCCAGCAGCCTTGTCAGGACAGGGAAGGATGGCTACACCTTC
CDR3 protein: CASSLVRTGKDGYTF

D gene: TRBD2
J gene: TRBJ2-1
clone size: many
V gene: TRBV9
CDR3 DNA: TGTGCCAGCAGTACCGGGACTAGCGCCTACAATGAGCAGTTCTTC
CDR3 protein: CASSTGTSAYNEQFF

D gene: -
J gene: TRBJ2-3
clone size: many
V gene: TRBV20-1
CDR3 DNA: TGCAGTGCCAAACGCGTGAGGGACACAGATACGCAGTATTTT
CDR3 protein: CSAKRVRDTDTQYF

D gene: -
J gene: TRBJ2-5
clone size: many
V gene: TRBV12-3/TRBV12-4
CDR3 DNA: TGTGCCACCGGACAGCGCCAAGAGACCCAGTACTTC
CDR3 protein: CATGQRQETQYF

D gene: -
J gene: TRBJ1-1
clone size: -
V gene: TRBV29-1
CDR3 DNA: TGCAGCGTTGTAAAAGGGGCGTACGCCACCCTGGGAACCACTGAAGCTTTCTTT
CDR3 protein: CSVVKGAYATLGTTEAFF